The TCR beta chain described here comes from a study of blood T cell repertoires in COVID-19 (dated by TCRdb to 2019 to 2021). For the wider study: Samples covering the acute and convalescent phases of COVID-19 were provided by collaborators in the United States, Italy and Spain. The prospective study material was composed of cDNA or gDNA derived from T cells, B-cell-depleted T cells, or PBMCs. Deeply sampled blood TCRbeta repertoires from subjects exposed to, actively infected with, or recovered from COVID-19 were included in the dataset. The repertoires were made available in a free public database intended to serve as a resource for research on the immune response to SARS-CoV-2. The samples were drawn from the first 160 participants of the ongoing ImmuneRACE study and from 1,254 subjects provided by 6 global collaborators. The sample metadata nearly always contained a de-identified subject ID, COVID-19 status, age in years and sex. Where available, HLA class I and class II types were obtained from metadata supplied by the sample provider rather than from assay-based typing.

In the case of this clone: The antigen it recognizes is unknown. No per-base quality is available; no much larger clone lies one base away.

The collaborating institutions used their own protocols to collect whole blood in K2EDTA tubes. For TCRbeta analysis, collaborators shipped samples in one of three forms: frozen whole blood, isolated PBMCs, or DNA extracted from either of those sample types. TCRbeta CDR3 regions were amplified from genomic DNA by means of the immunoSEQ Assay, a bias-controlled multiplex PCR. In the authors' own workflow: Within the assay, amplification of reference gene primers was used to estimate how many nucleated cells each sample contained. To quantify the absolute abundance of each unique TCRbeta CDR3 rearrangement, sequence reads were collapsed and filtered. Productive Simpson clonality was computed per sample as the square root of Simpson's diversity index over productive rearrangements. TCRdb's version of the immuneACCESS table is confined to in-frame rearrangements and falls short of the full clone set. An unresolved V gene accounts for under half of the shortfall where checked; the remainder is of unknown origin. Clonal size and the V and J genes are those of that table, whereas D and trimming came from the DNA. Counted in this sample were approximately 130,000 clones; roughly three quarters of them appeared once. 7.9% of the sample is in the top ten clones.

Points the paper makes about the study in general: How much clinical and demographic metadata was included differed by source and by participant, and the metadata was provided uncurated.

The CDR3 holds 15 amino acids from the cysteine to the phenylalanine. CDR3 DNA is the only sequence kept; it has 45 bases, read in frame from the first base. In the germline V gene, CDR1 corresponds to SGHAT and CDR2 to FQNNGV. Unmatched junction bases come to 8, with V trimmed by 4 bases and J by 5 bases. The V and J segments used are TRBV11-2 and TRBJ2-7, with TRBD1 identical over 10 junction bases. Sequencing was done on a sample of peripheral blood. The sequence was obtained from a human donor in a cohort sampled during active COVID-19. The CDR3 region reads CASSSRDRGPHEQYF. The DNA sequence follows: TGTGCCAGCAGCTCCCGGGACAGGGGCCCCCACGAGCAGTACTTC.